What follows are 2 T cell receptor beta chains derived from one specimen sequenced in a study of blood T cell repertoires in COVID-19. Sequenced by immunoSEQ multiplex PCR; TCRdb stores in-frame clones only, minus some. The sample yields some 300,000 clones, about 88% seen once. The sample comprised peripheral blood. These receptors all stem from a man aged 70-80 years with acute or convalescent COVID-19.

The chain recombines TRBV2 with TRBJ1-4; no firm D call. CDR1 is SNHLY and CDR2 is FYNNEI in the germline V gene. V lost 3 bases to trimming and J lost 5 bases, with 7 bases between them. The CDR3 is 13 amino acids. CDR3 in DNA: TGTGCCAGCAGTGATCGTCGGAATGAAAAACTGTTTTTT. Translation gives CASSDRRNEKLFF. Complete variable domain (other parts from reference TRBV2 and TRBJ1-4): EPEVTQTPSHQVTQMGQEVILRCVPISNHLYFYWYRQILGQKVEFLVSFYNNEISEKSEIFDDQFSVERPDGSNFTLKIRSTKLEDSAMYFCASSDRRNEKLFFGSGTQLSVL.

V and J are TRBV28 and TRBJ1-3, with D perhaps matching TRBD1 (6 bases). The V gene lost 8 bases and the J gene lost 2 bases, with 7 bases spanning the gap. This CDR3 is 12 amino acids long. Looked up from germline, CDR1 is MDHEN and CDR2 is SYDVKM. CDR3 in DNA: TGTGCCAGCGAGGGGGCTGGAAACACCATATATTTT. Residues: CASEGAGNTIYF.